This TCR beta chain comes out of a study of blood T cells in healthy people across ages. This CDR3 has 13 amino acids. V was pared by 1 base and J by 13 bases, with 13 bases between. The germline gives CDR1 LGHDT, CDR2 YNNKEL (reference sequence). Study-level points and caveats: Age brought a roughly linear fall in TCR beta diversity measured per million T cells. Any changes in expanded clonotypes were possibly confounded, as donor CMV status remained unknown. There was a strong correlation between TCR beta diversity and naive T cell percentage.

The amount of total RNA extracted per sample was at least 5.5 micrograms. This clonotype came up once. Its antigen is unknown. PCR was performed a second time for about 7 to 12 cycles using a sample-barcoded 5' primer and a J-beta primer mix. TCRdb passed the 5' RACE reads through MiXCR, listing each CDR3 protein once. The sample lists roughly 680,000 distinct CDR3 sequences, 52% occurring once. The chain carries TRBV3-1 and TRBJ1-4, with D possibly being TRBD1 (5 bases). This clonotype was sampled from an elderly woman in good health. Sequenced input: blood. CDR3 loop: CASSQGGLDRLFF. The CDR3 DNA sequence: TGTGCCAGCAGCCAAGGGGGGTTGGACCGACTGTTTTTT.